Sequencing of this TCR beta chain was carried out in a study of shared clonotypes between healthy human individuals. Study-level background: The study used three CD4 naive, three CD4 memory, two CD8 naive and one CD8 memory plate per donor. Notes on the study in general: Generation of non-shared clonotypes was less probable than generation of clonotypes shared by all four donors.

Germline lookup yields CDR1 WNHNN and CDR2 SYGVQD (reference sequence). V shed 9 bases, J shed 6 bases, and the junction held 17 bases outside the gene matches. This CDR3 is 16 amino acids long. Each of the donors was a healthy adult who was HIV-negative and had not had a recent acute infection or vaccination. In regard to this clone: Its matching antigen is unknown.

Per the original data handling: ImmunoSEQ only sent back junction sequences with no quality scores, so filtering was done differently. The data were produced by immunoSEQ multiplex PCR, yet TCRdb's version contains in-frame clones alone and is incomplete. The D gene and trimming were derived from the DNA, and the V and J assignments and clone size from that table. The repertoire holds around 1.6 million clones, with 98% as singletons. Specimen: naive CD4+ T cells sorted from blood. Subset indicated: CD45RA+ positively selected. The origin of this receptor is a man aged 25 to 40 in good health. This chain joins TRBV10-1 and TRBJ2-1, with 7 bases identical to TRBD2. The CDR3 region is CARAHFWGGSGNEQFF. The DNA for the CDR3 is TGCGCCAGGGCCCACTTTTGGGGGGGTTCTGGCAATGAGCAGTTCTTC.